This TCR beta chain was identified in a study of blood T cell repertoires in COVID-19. Study overall: PBMCs, B-cell-depleted T cells, or T cells were the source of the cDNA or gDNA that made up the material.

In the authors' workflow: Quantification of nucleated cells was approximated via reference gene primer amplification. Libraries were prepared by immunoSEQ multiplex PCR; TCRdb keeps only in-frame clonotypes and omits some of them. V and J calls plus clone size are reproduced from that table; the DNA served to infer D and trimming. The data hold some 160,000 clones, with about four fifths observed a single time. V gave up 7 bases and J gave up 3 bases; unmatched junction bases: 9. The germline gives CDR1 MNHEY, CDR2 SVGAGI. The CDR3 runs 14 residues. The V and J genes are TRBV6-5 and TRBJ2-7; TRBD2 matches at 7 bases. The specimen was peripheral blood. The TCR sequence derives from a man in his sixties or seventies who had recovered from COVID-19. CDR3 sequence: CASTQAGIGYEQYF. Written as DNA, the CDR3 is TGTGCCAGCACCCAAGCGGGAATCGGCTACGAGCAGTACTTC.